This TCR beta chain was profiled in a study of OX40 agonist ivuxolimab in advanced cancers. TCRdb keeps only in-frame clones here, not all; method: immunoSEQ multiplex PCR. The sample consists of 13,000 to 15,000 clones, more than 70% of them appearing once. Germline V gene lookup returns CDR1 MNHNY and CDR2 SVGAGI (reference sequence). V dropped 0 bases and J dropped 7 bases, with 4 bases sitting between them. The CDR3 has 11 residues. The chain links TRBV6-6 to TRBJ2-7; no firm D call. The source was CD4+ or CD8+ T cells sorted from blood, collected in a trial of the OX40 agonist ivuxolimab. This TCR was sampled from an adult with an advanced solid tumor such as melanoma, head and neck, liver or kidney cancer. In DNA form, the CDR3 reads TGTGCCAGCAGTTACTCGAGTGAGCAGTACTTC. It codes for CASSYSSEQYF.